This T cell receptor beta chain emerged from a study of T cells in Graves' hyperthyroidism and ophthalmopathy. Study-level points and caveats: The model foresaw ophthalmopathy a median around 6 months prior to onset.

Regions amplified from RNA transcripts were the TCR beta CDR3 regions. A first-round RT-PCR of the TCR CDR3 used the HTBI primer set. TCRdb itself ran the multiplex PCR reads through MiXCR, one entry per CDR3 protein. The repertoire holds some 600,000 distinct CDR3 sequences, with 11% to 15% as singletons. Germline V gene data show CDR1 as SGDLS and CDR2 as YYNGEE. J was trimmed by 0 bases and V by 3 bases; bases with no gene match: 2. The CDR3 runs to 15 residues. There are many counts of this clonotype. What it binds is not known. This clonotype was sampled from a woman in her twenties or thirties with Graves' hyperthyroidism that later progressed to Graves' ophthalmopathy. The sample was blood. The chain recombines TRBV9 with TRBJ2-7, with 11 bases identical to TRBD2. This CDR3 reads CASSEGLAVSYEQYF. CDR3 DNA: TGTGCCAGCAGCGAGGGACTAGCGGTCTCCTACGAGCAGTACTTC.